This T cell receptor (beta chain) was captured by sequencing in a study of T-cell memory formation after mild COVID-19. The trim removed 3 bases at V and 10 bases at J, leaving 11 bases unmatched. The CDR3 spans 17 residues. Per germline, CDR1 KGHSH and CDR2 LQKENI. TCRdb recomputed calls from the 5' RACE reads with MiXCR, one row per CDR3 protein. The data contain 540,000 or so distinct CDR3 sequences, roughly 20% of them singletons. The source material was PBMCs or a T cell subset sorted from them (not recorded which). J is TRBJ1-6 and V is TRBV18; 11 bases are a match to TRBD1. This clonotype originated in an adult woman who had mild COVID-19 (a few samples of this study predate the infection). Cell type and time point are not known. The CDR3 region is CASSPGTIGTGGSPLHF. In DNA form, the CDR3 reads TGTGCCAGCTCACCGGGAACTATCGGGACAGGGGGATCACCCCTCCACTTT.